Shown below are 22 T cell receptor beta chains from a single sample sequenced in a study of HIV-infected children after antiretroviral therapy interruption. The treatment denotes: PENTA 11 planned treatment interruption arm or continuous ART arm. A 3' RACE protocol on RNA, with unique molecular identifiers, produced the TCR library. TCRdb re-called the 3' RACE reads through MiXCR, storing one row per CDR3 protein. The table includes around 47,000 distinct CDR3 sequences, 4.3% detected once. Source: CD45RA+ CD4+ T cells from PBMCs, pooled from several time points, taken from a donor given antiretroviral therapy, either interrupted or continuous. Subset reported: naive CD4+ CD45RA+ CD45RO- T cells. Receptors were obtained from a pool of human donors with HIV.

At least ten counts were recorded for this clonotype. The CDR3 DNA is TGTGCCAGCAGCCCCCAACGAGCAGACTCCTATGGCTACACCTTC. Its translation is CASSPQRADSYGYTF. The rearrangement uses TRBV7-9 and TRBJ1-2; D remains unclear. This CDR3 has 15 residues. V lost 5 bases to trimming and J lost 4 bases, with 17 bases between them. Germline V gene lookup returns CDR1 SEHNR and CDR2 FQNEAQ (reference sequence).

This clonotype showed up many times. The V gene is TRBV2, the J gene TRBJ2-6, with D perhaps matching TRBD1 or TRBD2 (5 bases each). CDR3 length equals 17 residues. The germline V gene has CDR1 SNHLY and CDR2 FYNNEI. V lost 7 bases to trimming and J lost 4 bases, with 20 bases between them. This chain's CDR3 is CASNREGTGTGANVLTF. The CDR3 DNA sequence: TGTGCCAGCAATCGAGAGGGGACGGGAACCGGGGCCAACGTCCTGACTTTC.

This clonotype was recorded at least ten times. This chain uses TRBV2 with TRBJ2-2; D ambiguous. V lost 4 bases and J lost 8, with 8 bases in between. The CDR3 sequence is 12 residues long. Germline loops: CDR1 SNHLY, CDR2 FYNNEI. CDR3 bases: TGTGCCAGCAGTGCACCAGTAGGGGAGCTGTTTTTT. Translation gives CASSAPVGELFF.

This clonotype was found many times. The chain links TRBV7-2 to TRBJ1-2; D is unclear. CDR1 is SGHTA, CDR2 FQGNSA, per germline. The ends were cut back, 0 bases at V and 9 bases at J, with 35 bases in the middle. The CDR3 is 21 residues long. The CDR3 DNA sequence: TGTGCCAGCAGCTTAGCGGTCAGTCCCCTACCCTCTTTCCCTATGGCGGATAGCTACACCTTC. Translating it yields CASSLAVSPLPSFPMADSYTF.

The chain employs TRBV5-1 and TRBJ2-7, with D hard to call. V shed 3 bases and J shed 6 bases, with 16 bases lying between them. Germline-derived CDR1 and CDR2 are SGHRS and YFSETQ. This CDR3 is built from 14 residues. The CDR3 DNA is TGCGCCAGCAGCTCGGCTTTCTCCAGCATCGAGCAGTACTTC. Translated, it gives CASSSAFSSIEQYF. The full variable domain, its missing parts supplied by reference TRBV5-1 and TRBJ2-7, is KAGVTQTPRYLIKTRGQQVTLSCSPISGHRSVSWYQQTPGQGLQFLFEYFSETQRNKGNFPGRFSGRQFSNSRSEMNVSTLELGDSALYLCASSSAFSSIEQYFGPGTRLTVT.

This clonotype was seen many times. The chain joins TRBV10-3 to TRBJ2-2, with no clear D. This CDR3 has 14 residues. Looked up from germline, CDR1 is ENHRY and CDR2 is SYGVKD. Deletions cut 5 bases from V and 1 base from J, with 8 bases between. Written as DNA, the CDR3 is TGTGCCATCAGTTTCACCGAGAACACCGGGGAGCTGTTTTTT. Translated: CAISFTENTGELFF.

Ten or more counts support this clonotype. This sequence joins TRBV9 and TRBJ2-2; D remains unclear. Germline loops: CDR1 SGDLS, CDR2 YYNGEE. Trimming shortened V by 1 base and J by 0 bases, and 10 bases separated the two germline ends. CDR3 length: 16 residues. The CDR3 protein is CASSVHSDPNTGELFF. For the CDR3, the DNA is TGTGCCAGCAGCGTACATTCTGACCCGAACACCGGGGAGCTGTTTTTT.

At least ten counts were recorded for this clonotype. The chain combines TRBV7-9 with TRBJ1-2; no clear D gene. This CDR3 has 13 amino acids. Between the trimmed V and J ends, which lost 5 bases and 0 bases, there was a span of 7 bases. Germline lookup yields CDR1 SEHNR and CDR2 FQNEAQ (reference sequence). The CDR3 protein is CASSPRTNYGYTF. Written as DNA, the CDR3 is TGTGCCAGCAGCCCGCGTACTAACTATGGCTACACCTTC.

This clonotype has at least ten counts. V is TRBV20-1 and J is TRBJ2-3; maybe TRBD2 (7 bases). The CDR3 has 15 amino acids. The V gene lost 5 bases and the J gene lost 0 bases, with 15 bases spanning the gap. Germline CDR1 is DFQATT and CDR2 is SNEGSKA (reference sequence). CDR3 protein: CSAPSGGSSTDTQYF. The CDR3 DNA reads as TGCAGTGCTCCCTCGGGGGGCAGTAGCACAGATACGCAGTATTTT.

This clonotype appeared many times. The J gene is TRBJ2-4, the V gene TRBV7-9; 9 bases align to TRBD2. This CDR3 spans 17 amino acids. Germline V gene data show CDR1 as SEHNR and CDR2 as FQNEAQ (reference sequence). The J segment lost 0 bases and the V segment lost 3 bases, leaving 6 bases of the junction unmatched. Here the CDR3 reads CASSFGSGGEAKNIQYF. The CDR3 bases are TGTGCCAGCAGCTTCGGTAGCGGGGGTGAAGCCAAAAACATTCAGTACTTC.

This chain links TRBV2 with TRBJ1-5; D is undetermined. The CDR3 runs to 14 residues. The V gene lost 2 bases and the J gene lost 0 bases, with 5 bases spanning the gap. In germline, CDR1 is SNHLY, CDR2 FYNNEI. CDR3 sequence reads: CASSERISNQPQHF. CDR3 coding DNA: TGTGCCAGCAGTGAACGGATTAGCAATCAGCCCCAGCATTTT.

This clonotype has ten or more counts. J is TRBJ1-2 and V is TRBV12-3 or TRBV12-4, with D unresolved. V was pared by 4 bases and J by 4 bases, with 16 bases between. CDR3 length equals 15 residues. The CDR3: CASSSSLATSYGYTF. CDR3 bases: TGTGCCAGCAGTTCTTCTTTGGCGACTAGCTATGGCTACACCTTC.

There are a few counts of this clonotype. The V call is TRBV3-1, the J call TRBJ2-3; no clear D gene. This CDR3 spans 14 amino acids. V gave up 1 base and J gave up 1 base, with 6 bases separating them. CDR1 is LGHDT, CDR2 YNNKEL, per germline (reference sequence). The CDR3: CASSQGGGTDTQYF. DNA for the CDR3: TGTGCCAGCAGCCAAGGTGGGGGCACAGATACGCAGTATTTT.

This clonotype was recorded many times. This chain uses TRBV20-1 with TRBJ2-7, with 7 bases lining up with TRBD1. This CDR3 spans 14 amino acids. V shed 6 bases and J 4 bases; nucleotides not matched to a gene: 12. CDR1 and CDR2 (germline): DFQATT, SNEGSKA (reference sequence). The CDR3: CSAPTTGKSYEQYF. The CDR3 nucleotides read TGCAGTGCACCGACGACAGGGAAATCTTACGAGCAGTACTTC.

This clonotype was detected ten times or more. This sequence joins TRBV19 and TRBJ2-5; D call uncertain. This CDR3 has 13 amino acids. V was trimmed by 0 bases and J by 3 bases, leaving 5 bases between them. Germline V gene data show CDR1 as LNHDA and CDR2 as SQIVND (reference sequence). In DNA form, the CDR3 reads TGTGCCAGTAGTATAGATTGGGAAGAGACCCAGTACTTC. It translates to CASSIDWEETQYF.

This clonotype was detected ten times or more. The genes are TRBV20-1 and TRBJ1-5; D uncertain. The germline V gene encodes CDR1 DFQATT and CDR2 SNEGSKA (reference sequence). The CDR3 totals 14 residues. V was clipped by 6 bases and J by 1 base, with 13 bases between them. CDR3 coding DNA: TGCAGTGCCCCTCCCCTAGACAGCAATCAGCCCCAGCATTTT. This translates into CSAPPLDSNQPQHF.

This clonotype showed up just a few times. This chain joins TRBV5-1 and TRBJ2-2, with 7 positions matching TRBD1. CDR3 size: 16 residues. CDR1 and CDR2 from the germline V gene are SGHRS and YFSETQ. With V trimmed by 5 bases and J by 2 bases, 9 bases remained unmatched. DNA for the CDR3: TGCGCCAGCAGTCTTCTGGGACAGACCAACACCGGGGAGCTGTTTTTT. Translated: CASSLLGQTNTGELFF.

This clonotype showed up many times. The V call is TRBV19, the J call TRBJ1-3; the D is unclear. V was clipped by 3 bases and J by 5 bases, with 14 bases between them. The CDR3 loop spans 15 amino acids. From germline, CDR1 is LNHDA and CDR2 SQIVND (reference sequence). CDR3 coding DNA: TGTGCCAGTAGTATTACCGGAGGTGAAAGAAACACCATATATTTT. Protein sequence: CASSITGGERNTIYF.

This clonotype was picked up many times. This chain links TRBV12-3 or TRBV12-4 with TRBJ2-1; 9 positions agree with TRBD2. The CDR3 covers 16 residues. V shed 6 bases and J 7 bases; nucleotides not matched to a gene: 13. The CDR3 region has the DNA TGTGCCAGCAGCCCCGCGGGGGGGCCTTATAGGAATGAGCAGTTCTTC. Translation gives CASSPAGGPYRNEQFF.

This clonotype was found many times. V is TRBV24-1 and J is TRBJ2-2, with D possibly being TRBD1 (6 bases). The CDR3 totals 14 residues. Trimming removed 12 bases at V and 0 bases at J, with 13 bases between. Germline-derived CDR1 and CDR2 are KGHDR and SFDVKD. The CDR3 reads CAAADRANTGELFF. The CDR3 bases are TGTGCCGCCGCGGACAGAGCGAACACCGGGGAGCTGTTTTTT.

This clonotype was seen many times. The chain uses TRBV3-1 and TRBJ1-2, with D possibly being TRBD1 (6 bases). CDR1 LGHDT and CDR2 YNNKEL come from the germline V gene (reference sequence). The CDR3 extends over 14 amino acids. V was trimmed by 3 bases and J by 6 bases, leaving 14 bases between them. The CDR3 protein is CASSQFGGGDGYTF. CDR3 sequence (DNA): TGTGCCAGCAGCCAGTTCGGGGGGGGCGATGGCTACACCTTC.

The rearrangement joins TRBV10-3 to TRBJ2-7; 12 bases agree with TRBD1. This CDR3 contains 14 residues. The J segment lost 4 bases and the V segment lost 7 bases, leaving 5 bases of the junction unmatched. Germline assignment: CDR1 ENHRY and CDR2 SYGVKD. The CDR3 sequence is CAIIPGQGAYEQYF. The CDR3 region has the DNA TGTGCCATCATCCCGGGACAGGGGGCGTACGAGCAGTACTTC.